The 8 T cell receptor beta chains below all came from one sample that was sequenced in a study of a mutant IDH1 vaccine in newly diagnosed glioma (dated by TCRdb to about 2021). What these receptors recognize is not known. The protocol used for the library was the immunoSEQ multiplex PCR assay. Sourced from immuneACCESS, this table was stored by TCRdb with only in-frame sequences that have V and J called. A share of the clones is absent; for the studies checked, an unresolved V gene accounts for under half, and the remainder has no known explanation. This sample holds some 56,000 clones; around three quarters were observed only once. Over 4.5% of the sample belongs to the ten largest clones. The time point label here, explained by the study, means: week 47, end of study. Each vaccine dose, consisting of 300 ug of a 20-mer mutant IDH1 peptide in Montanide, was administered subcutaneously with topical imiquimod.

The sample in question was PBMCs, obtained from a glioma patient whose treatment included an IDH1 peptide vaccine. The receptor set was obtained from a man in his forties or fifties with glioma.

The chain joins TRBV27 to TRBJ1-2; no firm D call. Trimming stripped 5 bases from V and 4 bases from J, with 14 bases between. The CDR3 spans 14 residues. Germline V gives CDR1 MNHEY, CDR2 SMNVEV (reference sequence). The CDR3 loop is CASSPRHNSYGYTF. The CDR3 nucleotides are TGTGCCAGCAGTCCCAGACACAACAGCTATGGCTACACCTTC.

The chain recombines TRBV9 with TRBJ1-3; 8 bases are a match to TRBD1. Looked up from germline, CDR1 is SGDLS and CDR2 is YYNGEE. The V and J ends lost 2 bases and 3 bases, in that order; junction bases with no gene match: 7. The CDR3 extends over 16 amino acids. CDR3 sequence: CASSVDQGANGNTIYF. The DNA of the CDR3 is TGTGCCAGCAGCGTTGACCAGGGGGCTAATGGAAACACCATATATTTT.

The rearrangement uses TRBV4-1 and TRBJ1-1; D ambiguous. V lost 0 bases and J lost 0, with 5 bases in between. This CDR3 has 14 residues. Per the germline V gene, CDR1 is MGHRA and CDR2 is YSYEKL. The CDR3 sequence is CASSQERVNTEAFF. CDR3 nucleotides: TGCGCCAGCAGCCAAGAGAGGGTGAACACTGAAGCTTTCTTT.

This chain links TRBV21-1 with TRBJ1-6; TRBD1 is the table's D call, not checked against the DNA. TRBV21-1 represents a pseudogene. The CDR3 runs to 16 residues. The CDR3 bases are TGTGCCAGCAGCCTCGTCCCGGACAGGGATGCGAAACCCCTCCACTTT. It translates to CASSLVPDRDAKPLHF.

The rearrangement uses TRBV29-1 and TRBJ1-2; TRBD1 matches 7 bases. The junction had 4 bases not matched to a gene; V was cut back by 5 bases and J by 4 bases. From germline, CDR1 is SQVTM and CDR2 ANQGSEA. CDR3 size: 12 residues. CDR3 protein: CSVSRDSYGYTF. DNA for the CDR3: TGCAGCGTTTCCCGGGACAGCTATGGCTACACCTTC.

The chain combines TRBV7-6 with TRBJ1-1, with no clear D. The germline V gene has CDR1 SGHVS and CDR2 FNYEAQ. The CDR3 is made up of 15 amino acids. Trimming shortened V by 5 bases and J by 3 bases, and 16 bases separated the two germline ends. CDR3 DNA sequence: TGTGCCAGCAGCGCAACGTGGACCGTGGACACTGAAGCTTTCTTT. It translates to CASSATWTVDTEAFF.

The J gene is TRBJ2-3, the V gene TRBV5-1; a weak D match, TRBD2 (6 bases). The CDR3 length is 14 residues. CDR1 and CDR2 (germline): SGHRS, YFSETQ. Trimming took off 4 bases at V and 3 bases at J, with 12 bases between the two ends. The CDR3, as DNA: TGCGCCAGCAGCCCGGGGGAGCTGACAGATACGCAGTATTTT. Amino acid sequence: CASSPGELTDTQYF.

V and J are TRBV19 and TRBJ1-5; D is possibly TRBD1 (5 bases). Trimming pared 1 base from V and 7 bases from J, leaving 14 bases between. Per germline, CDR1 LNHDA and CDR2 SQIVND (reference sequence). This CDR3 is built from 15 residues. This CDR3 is CASSIGLGLGQPQHF. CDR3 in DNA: TGTGCCAGTAGTATAGGACTGGGACTGGGGCAGCCCCAGCATTTT.